The rows below give T cell receptor beta chains drawn from one sample of a study of blood T cell repertoires in COVID-19. Profiling relied on immunoSEQ multiplex PCR, and the TCRdb table lists in-frame clones only, not all of them. The sample contains some 350,000 clones, around 87% of which appear only once. The sample comprised peripheral blood. Receptors originate from a human donor in a cohort sampled during active COVID-19. The CDR3 runs from the conserved cysteine through the conserved F or W. D genes are given only for firm matches. Size is stated for part of the rows, as once, few or many counts, or as a class when the clone is expanded.

d_call j_call v_call clone_size cdr3_aa cdr3_nt
NA TRBJ1-2 TRBV24-1 few CATSDSQTGNYGYTF TGTGCCACCAGTGATTCTCAGACAGGCAACTATGGCTACACCTTC
NA TRBJ2-7 TRBV6-6 NA CASSRDSGAYEQYF TGTGCCAGCAGTCGGGACTCAGGAGCCTACGAGCAGTACTTC
NA TRBJ1-1 TRBV25-1 NA CASSAKQGLQNTEAFF TGTGCCAGCAGTGCCAAACAGGGACTACAAAACACTGAAGCTTTCTTT
TRBD1 TRBJ2-7 TRBV6-6 NA CASSYSTGGLGEQYF TGTGCCAGCAGTTACTCGACAGGGGGTCTAGGCGAGCAGTACTTC
TRBD2 TRBJ2-1 TRBV30 NA CAFDAETSGHNEQFF TGTGCCTTTGATGCTGAGACTAGCGGGCATAATGAGCAGTTCTTC
NA TRBJ1-5 TRBV15 NA CATSRDRATSSIGGQPQHF TGTGCCACCAGCAGAGATAGGGCCACTTCCTCTATAGGGGGTCAGCCCCAGCATTTT
NA TRBJ2-6 TRBV19 NA CASSRRGDPSGANVLTF TGTGCCAGTAGTCGCCGGGGAGACCCCTCTGGGGCCAACGTCCTGACTTTC
TRBD1 TRBJ2-1 TRBV7-2 NA CASRPGQGRGEQFF TGTGCCAGCAGACCGGGACAGGGTAGGGGTGAGCAGTTCTTC
NA TRBJ1-3 TRBV5-1 NA CASSVSGTTYSGNTIYF TGCGCCAGCAGCGTTTCCGGCACGACTTATTCTGGAAACACCATATATTTT
NA TRBJ1-1 TRBV4-1 NA CASSQRESGDTEAFF TGCGCCAGCAGCCAGCGAGAGTCAGGTGACACTGAAGCTTTCTTT
NA TRBJ1-2 TRBV2 NA CASLLYGYTF TGTGCCAGCCTCCTCTATGGCTACACCTTC
TRBD1 TRBJ2-7 TRBV25-1 NA CASSEAGGRYEQYF TGTGCCAGCAGTGAAGCAGGGGGCCGATACGAGCAGTACTTC
NA TRBJ1-6 TRBV30 NA CAWGPLGVNSPLHF TGTGCCTGGGGTCCCTTAGGGGTTAATTCACCCCTCCACTTT
NA TRBJ1-2 TRBV18 few CASSQGHRTWGYTF TGTGCCAGCTCACAGGGACATCGGACGTGGGGCTACACCTTC
NA TRBJ2-7 TRBV5-1 many CASSSAPGSGINEQYF TGCGCCAGCAGCTCCGCCCCAGGGTCGGGCATCAACGAGCAGTACTTC
NA TRBJ2-3 TRBV19 NA CASSIARWGDGDTQYF TGTGCCAGTAGTATAGCTCGATGGGGAGATGGTGATACGCAGTATTTT
TRBD1 TRBJ1-5 TRBV6-5 NA CASSRGQGGQPQHF TGTGCCAGCAGTCGCGGACAGGGAGGTCAGCCCCAGCATTTT
TRBD1 TRBJ1-5 TRBV28 NA CASSQGTGMDQPQHF TGTGCCAGCAGTCAGGGGACAGGGATGGATCAGCCCCAGCATTTT
TRBD2 TRBJ2-3 TRBV3-1/TRBV3-2 NA CASSQDPAGAQYF TGTGCCAGCAGCCAAGATCCGGCGGGAGCCCAGTATTTT
TRBD2 TRBJ2-7 TRBV3-1/TRBV3-2 NA CASSQEAGGAPYEQYF TGTGCCAGCAGCCAAGAAGCGGGAGGCGCGCCCTACGAGCAGTACTTC
TRBD2 TRBJ2-1 TRBV6-5 NA CASSYSGLAGVWEQFF TGTGCCAGCAGTTACTCTGGACTAGCGGGAGTTTGGGAGCAGTTCTTC
TRBD2 TRBJ2-1 TRBV19 NA CASSPPGLAGGPEQFF TGTGCCAGTAGTCCCCCCGGACTAGCGGGAGGGCCAGAGCAGTTCTTC
NA TRBJ2-2 TRBV4-1 NA CASSQERHSSGELFF TGCGCCAGCAGCCAAGAACGACACAGCTCCGGGGAGCTGTTTTTT